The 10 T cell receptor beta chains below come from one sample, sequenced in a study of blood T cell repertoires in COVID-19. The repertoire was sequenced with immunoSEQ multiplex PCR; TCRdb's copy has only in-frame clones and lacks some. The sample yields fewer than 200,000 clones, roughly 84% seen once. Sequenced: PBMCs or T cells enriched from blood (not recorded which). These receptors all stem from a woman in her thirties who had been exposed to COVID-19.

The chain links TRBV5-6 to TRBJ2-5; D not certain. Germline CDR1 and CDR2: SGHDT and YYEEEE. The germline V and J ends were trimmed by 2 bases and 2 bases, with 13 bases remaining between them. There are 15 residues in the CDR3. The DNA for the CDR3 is TGTGCCAGCAGCTTCCTAGTCTCAAATCAAGAGACCCAGTACTTC. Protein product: CASSFLVSNQETQYF.

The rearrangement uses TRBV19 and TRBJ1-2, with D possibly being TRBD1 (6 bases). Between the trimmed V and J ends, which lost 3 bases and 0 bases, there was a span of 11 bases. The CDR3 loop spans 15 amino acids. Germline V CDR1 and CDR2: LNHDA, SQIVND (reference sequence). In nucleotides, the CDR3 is TGTGCCAGTAGTATCGGACCAGGGGCTAACTATGGCTACACCTTC. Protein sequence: CASSIGPGANYGYTF.

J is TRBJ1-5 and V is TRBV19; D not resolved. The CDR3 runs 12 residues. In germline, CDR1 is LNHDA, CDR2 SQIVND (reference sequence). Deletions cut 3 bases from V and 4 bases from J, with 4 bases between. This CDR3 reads CASSMANQPQHF. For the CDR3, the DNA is TGTGCCAGTAGTATGGCAAATCAGCCCCAGCATTTT. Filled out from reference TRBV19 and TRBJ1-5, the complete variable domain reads DGGITQSPKYLFRKEGQNVTLSCEQNLNHDAMYWYRQDPGQGLRLIYYSQIVNDFQKGDIAEGYSVSREKKESFPLTVTSAQKNPTAFYLCASSMANQPQHFGDGTRLSIL.

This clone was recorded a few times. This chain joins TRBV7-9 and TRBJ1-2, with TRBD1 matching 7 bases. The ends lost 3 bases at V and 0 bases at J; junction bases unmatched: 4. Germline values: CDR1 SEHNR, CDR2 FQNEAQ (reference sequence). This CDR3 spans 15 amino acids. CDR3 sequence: CASSLGQLSNYGYTF. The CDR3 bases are TGTGCCAGCAGCTTGGGACAGCTTTCTAACTATGGCTACACCTTC.

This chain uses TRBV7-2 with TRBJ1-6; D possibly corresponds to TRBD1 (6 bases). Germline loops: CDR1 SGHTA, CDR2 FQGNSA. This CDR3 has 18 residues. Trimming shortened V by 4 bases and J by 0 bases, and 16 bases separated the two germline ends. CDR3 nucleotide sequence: TGTGCCAGCAGCTCACCCCGGGACACGAGCTCCTATAATTCACCCCTCCACTTT. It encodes CASSSPRDTSSYNSPLHF.

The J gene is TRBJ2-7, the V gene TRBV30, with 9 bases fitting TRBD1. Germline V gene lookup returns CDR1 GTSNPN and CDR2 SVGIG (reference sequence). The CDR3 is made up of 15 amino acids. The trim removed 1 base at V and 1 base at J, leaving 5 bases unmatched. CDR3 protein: CAWSGGTGSSYEQYF. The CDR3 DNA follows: TGTGCCTGGAGTGGGGGGACAGGGTCTTCCTACGAGCAGTACTTC.

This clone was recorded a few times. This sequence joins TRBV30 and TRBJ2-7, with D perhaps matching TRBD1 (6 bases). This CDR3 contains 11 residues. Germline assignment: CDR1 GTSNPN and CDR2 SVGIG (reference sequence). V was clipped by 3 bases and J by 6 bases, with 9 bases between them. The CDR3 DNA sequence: TGTGCCTGGAGACAGGGCGGCGAGCAGTACTTC. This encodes CAWRQGGEQYF.

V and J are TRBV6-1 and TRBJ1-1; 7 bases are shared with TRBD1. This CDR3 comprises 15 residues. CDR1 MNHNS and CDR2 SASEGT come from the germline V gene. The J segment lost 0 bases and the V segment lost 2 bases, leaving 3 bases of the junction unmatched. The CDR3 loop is CASSERDSMNTEAFF. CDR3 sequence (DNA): TGTGCCAGCAGTGAACGGGACAGCATGAACACTGAAGCTTTCTTT.

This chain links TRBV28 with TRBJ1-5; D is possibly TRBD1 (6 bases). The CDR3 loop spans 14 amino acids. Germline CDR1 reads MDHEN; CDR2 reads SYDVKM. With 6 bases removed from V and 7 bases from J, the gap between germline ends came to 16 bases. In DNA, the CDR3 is TGTGCCAGCAGAGAAACAGGGAGTTCGCAGCCCCAGCATTTT. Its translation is CASRETGSSQPQHF.

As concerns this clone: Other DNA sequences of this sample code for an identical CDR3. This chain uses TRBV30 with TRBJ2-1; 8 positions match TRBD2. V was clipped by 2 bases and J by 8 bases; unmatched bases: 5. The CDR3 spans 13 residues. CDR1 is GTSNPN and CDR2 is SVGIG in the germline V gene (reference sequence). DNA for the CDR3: TGTGCCTGGAGTCGCGGGGGGCTTGATGAGCAGTTCTTC. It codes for CAWSRGGLDEQFF. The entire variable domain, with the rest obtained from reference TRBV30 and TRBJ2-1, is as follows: SQTIHQWPATLVQPVGSPLSLECTVEGTSNPNLYWYRQAAGRGLQLLFYSVGIGQISSEVPQNLSASRPQDRQFILSSKKLLLSDSGFYLCAWSRGGLDEQFFGPGTRLTVL.